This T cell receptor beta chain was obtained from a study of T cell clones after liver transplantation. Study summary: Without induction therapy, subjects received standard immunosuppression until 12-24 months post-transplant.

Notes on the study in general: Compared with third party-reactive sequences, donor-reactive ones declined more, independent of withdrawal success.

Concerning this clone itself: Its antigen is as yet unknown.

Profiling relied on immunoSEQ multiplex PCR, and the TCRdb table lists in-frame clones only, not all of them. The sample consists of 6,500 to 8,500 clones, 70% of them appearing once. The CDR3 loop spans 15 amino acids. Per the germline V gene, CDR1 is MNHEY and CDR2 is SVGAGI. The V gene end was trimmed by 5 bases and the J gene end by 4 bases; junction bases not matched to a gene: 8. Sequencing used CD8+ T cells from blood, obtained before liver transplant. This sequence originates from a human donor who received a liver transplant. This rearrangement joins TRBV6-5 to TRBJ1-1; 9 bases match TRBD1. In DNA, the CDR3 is TGTGCCAGCAGTGTGACCGGGACAGGGTCCACTGAAGCTTTCTTT. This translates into CASSVTGTGSTEAFF.